Each of the 28 T cell receptor beta chains below was sequenced from the same sample in a study of blood T cell repertoires in COVID-19. Libraries were prepared by immunoSEQ multiplex PCR; TCRdb keeps only in-frame clonotypes and omits some of them. The sample includes roughly 130,000 clones, 65% to 85% of them seen just once. Material for sequencing was peripheral blood. These receptors came from a man aged 30 to 39 with COVID-19, enrolled during active disease.

V usage is TRBV5-4 and J usage is TRBJ2-6; 8 bases are shared with TRBD1. Trimming cost V 0 bases and J 1 base; bases outside gene matches: 3. In germline, CDR1 is SGHNT, CDR2 YYREEE (reference sequence). The CDR3 is 17 amino acids. The CDR3 DNA is TGTGCCAGCAGCTTGGGGCAGGGGGCTTCTGGGGCCAACGTCCTGACTTTC. This translates into CASSLGQGASGANVLTF.

This clone has more than one count but fewer than ten. The J gene is TRBJ2-1, the V gene TRBV5-5; 9 bases map to TRBD2. CDR1 is SGHKS, CDR2 YYEKEE, per germline (reference sequence). The CDR3 consists of 15 residues. Unmatched junction bases numbered 9, after V lost 4 bases and J lost 7 bases. This CDR3 is CASSPRTSGWNEQFF. In DNA, the CDR3 is TGTGCCAGCAGCCCCCGAACTAGCGGGTGGAATGAGCAGTTCTTC.

The V gene is TRBV9, the J gene TRBJ2-2; tentatively, D is TRBD2 (6 bases). The ends were cut back, 3 bases at V and 6 bases at J, with 9 bases in the middle. Looked up from germline, CDR1 is SGDLS and CDR2 is YYNGEE. The CDR3 is 13 residues long. CDR3 sequence (DNA): TGTGCCAGCAGCGGAGGGACTCCCGGGGAGCTGTTTTTT. It encodes CASSGGTPGELFF. The complete variable domain, with remaining parts taken from reference TRBV9 and TRBJ2-2, reads DSGVTQTPKHLITATGQRVTLRCSPRSGDLSVYWYQQSLDQGLQFLIQYYNGEERAKGNILERFSAQQFPDLHSELNLSSLELGDSALYFCASSGGTPGELFFGEGSRLTVL.

The chain joins TRBV5-6 to TRBJ2-3, with D perhaps TRBD2 (5 bases). The CDR3 is 14 amino acids. V lost 4 bases, J lost 6 bases, and 15 bases lay in between. Germline V CDR1 and CDR2: SGHDT, YYEEEE. The CDR3 DNA sequence: TGTGCCAGCAGCCCGGACGGGGTAGGGGATACGCAGTATTTT. This codes for CASSPDGVGDTQYF. The full variable domain, in which reference TRBV5-6 and TRBJ2-3 provide the parts outside the CDR3, is DAGVTQSPTHLIKTRGQQVTLRCSPKSGHDTVSWYQQALGQGPQFIFQYYEEEERQRGNFPDRFSGHQFPNYSSELNVNALLLGDSALYLCASSPDGVGDTQYFGPGTRLTVL.

The chain is built from TRBV4-1 and TRBJ1-5; D uncertain. The CDR3 spans 15 residues. CDR1 is MGHRA, CDR2 YSYEKL, per germline. V lost 0 bases, J lost 7 bases, and 13 bases lay in between. The CDR3 here is CASSQERGWGQPQHF. The CDR3 DNA sequence: TGCGCCAGCAGCCAAGAGAGAGGGTGGGGACAGCCCCAGCATTTT.

The chain carries TRBV29-1 and TRBJ2-7; D remains ambiguous. Germline CDR1 reads SQVTM; CDR2 reads ANQGSEA. V lost 0 bases to trimming and J lost 3 bases, with 9 bases between them. The CDR3 runs to 13 residues. CDR3 amino acids: CSVEEDRGYEQYF. The CDR3 nucleotides read TGCAGCGTTGAAGAGGATCGCGGCTACGAGCAGTACTTC.

The V call is TRBV10-3, the J call TRBJ1-5; TRBD1 aligns across 9 bases. V lost 6 bases to trimming and J lost 9 bases; unmatched junction nucleotides: 9. This CDR3 has 14 residues. From germline, CDR1 is ENHRY and CDR2 SYGVKD. The CDR3 region is CAIRPDRGTWPQHF. The CDR3 DNA reads TGTGCCATCAGACCCGACAGGGGGACATGGCCCCAGCATTTT.

The chain recombines TRBV7-2 with TRBJ2-5, with D tentatively TRBD2 (5 bases). V lost 0 bases, J lost 4 bases, and 9 bases lay in between. The germline V gene has CDR1 SGHTA and CDR2 FQGNSA. This CDR3 comprises 14 residues. The chain's CDR3 is CASSLAGVGETQYF. CDR3 coding DNA: TGTGCCAGCAGCTTAGCGGGAGTGGGAGAGACCCAGTACTTC.

The gene calls are TRBV24-1 and TRBJ1-6; TRBD1 is a possible D gene (6 bases). Germline V CDR1 and CDR2: KGHDR, SFDVKD. Trimming removed 4 bases from V and 10 bases from J, with 7 bases in between. The CDR3 is 12 amino acids. The CDR3 DNA is TGTGCCACCAGTGAAGGGGGATCACCCCTCCACTTT. This codes for CATSEGGSPLHF.

This chain links TRBV29-1 with TRBJ2-1; 11 bases align to TRBD1. Trimming cost V 6 bases and J 7 bases; bases outside gene matches: 5. Germline CDR1 SQVTM, CDR2 ANQGSEA. There are 13 residues in the CDR3. The CDR3 protein is CSVDRGHTNEQFF. The CDR3 DNA sequence: TGCAGCGTGGACAGGGGGCACACTAATGAGCAGTTCTTC.

This chain uses TRBV7-9 with TRBJ1-5, with no clear D. Germline V gene lookup returns CDR1 SEHNR and CDR2 FQNEAQ (reference sequence). The V end was cut by 5 bases, the J end by 3 bases, with 11 bases between. This CDR3 comprises 14 residues. This chain's CDR3 is CASSATVNNQPQHF. CDR3 sequence (DNA): TGTGCCAGCAGCGCAACAGTCAACAATCAGCCCCAGCATTTT.

The V call is TRBV27, the J call TRBJ2-6; tentative D call: TRBD1 (7 bases). V lost 6 bases and J lost 3, with 12 bases in between. This CDR3 comprises 15 residues. The germline gives CDR1 MNHEY, CDR2 SMNVEV (reference sequence). The CDR3: CASRLQGGGANVLTF. DNA of the CDR3: TGTGCCAGCAGATTGCAGGGGGGTGGGGCCAACGTCCTGACTTTC.

The CDR3 DNA sequence: TGTGCCAGCAGACGTAGCGGGAGAAGCACAGATACGCAGTATTTT. Its translation is CASRRSGRSTDTQYF. The gene calls are TRBV28 and TRBJ2-3, with TRBD2 matching 9 bases. V gave up 6 bases and J gave up 0 bases; unmatched junction bases: 4. CDR1 MDHEN and CDR2 SYDVKM come from the germline V gene. The CDR3 consists of 15 residues.

The chain couples TRBV28 to TRBJ2-7; TRBD2 might be the D (6 bases). From germline, CDR1 is MDHEN and CDR2 SYDVKM. Trimming shortened V by 6 bases and J by 3 bases, and 9 bases separated the two germline ends. This CDR3 is 12 amino acids long. The CDR3 DNA sequence: TGTGCCAGCAGAGGAGGGGACTACGAGCAGTACTTC. Protein product: CASRGGDYEQYF. Looking up the rest from reference TRBV28 and TRBJ2-7 gives the full variable domain: DVKVTQSSRYLVKRTGEKVFLECVQDMDHENMFWYRQDPGLGLRLIYFSYDVKMKEKGDIPEGYSVSREKKERFSLILESASTNQTSMYLCASRGGDYEQYFGPGTRLTVT.

CDR3 in amino acids: CASMVAGQETQYF. In DNA form, the CDR3 reads TGTGCCAGCATGGTGGCGGGCCAAGAGACCCAGTACTTC. V and J are TRBV28 and TRBJ2-5, with D possibly matching TRBD2 (5 bases). Germline CDR1 reads MDHEN; CDR2 reads SYDVKM. The V gene lost 7 bases and the J gene lost 1 base, with 10 bases spanning the gap. CDR3 size: 13 residues.

V gene TRBV25-1 combines with J gene TRBJ2-7; tentative D call: TRBD1 (6 bases). Between the trimmed V and J ends, which lost 2 bases and 3 bases, there was a span of 8 bases. CDR1 and CDR2 (germline): MGHDK, SYGVNS. This CDR3 spans 13 amino acids. The DNA for the CDR3 is TGTGCCAGCAGTGAACGGACAGACTACGAGCAGTACTTC. It codes for CASSERTDYEQYF.

The chain has TRBV9 and TRBJ2-5; tentative D call: TRBD2 (5 bases). The CDR3 runs 14 residues. V lost 0 bases, J lost 5 bases, and 11 bases lay in between. Germline loops: CDR1 SGDLS, CDR2 YYNGEE. CDR3 amino acids: CASSVEGGGETQYF. CDR3 DNA: TGTGCCAGCAGCGTAGAAGGAGGTGGTGAGACCCAGTACTTC.

V and J are TRBV7-8 and TRBJ2-7; 10 bases align to TRBD1. The CDR3 totals 14 residues. J was trimmed by 6 bases and V by 5 bases; bases with no gene match: 7. Germline V gene lookup returns CDR1 SGHVS and CDR2 FQNEAQ. CDR3 sequence: CASSTRQGAGEQYF. DNA for the CDR3: TGTGCCAGCAGCACGAGACAGGGGGCGGGCGAGCAGTACTTC.

The V and J genes are TRBV27 and TRBJ2-2, with a possible D match to TRBD2 (7 bases). Germline CDR1 reads MNHEY; CDR2 reads SMNVEV (reference sequence). CDR3 length: 15 residues. V dropped 3 bases and J dropped 4 bases, with 12 bases sitting between them. CDR3 in DNA: TGTGCCAGCAGTTTTGTCGGGGGGCGCACCGGGGAGCTGTTTTTT. Its protein product is CASSFVGGRTGELFF.

The genes are TRBV7-6 and TRBJ2-2, with D hard to call. Germline CDR1 is SGHVS and CDR2 is FNYEAQ. The V gene lost 2 bases and the J gene lost 3 bases, with 19 bases spanning the gap. The length of the CDR3 is 18 residues. CDR3 amino acids: CASSLLNAEFEDTGELFF. DNA of the CDR3: TGTGCCAGCAGCTTACTAAATGCGGAATTTGAAGACACCGGGGAGCTGTTTTTT.

The chain employs TRBV2 and TRBJ2-2; D might be TRBD1 (6 bases). Germline assignment: CDR1 SNHLY and CDR2 FYNNEI. This CDR3 has 15 residues. V was trimmed by 5 bases and J by 0 bases, leaving 10 bases between them. CDR3 in DNA: TGTGCCAGCAGTAAACAGGGACCGAACACCGGGGAGCTGTTTTTT. It yields the protein CASSKQGPNTGELFF.

This clone appeared a single time. This rearrangement joins TRBV4-1 to TRBJ1-2; TRBD1 matches 9 bases. Looked up from germline, CDR1 is MGHRA and CDR2 is YSYEKL. The CDR3 is 15 amino acids. Trimming at V came to 8 bases and at J to 2 bases, leaving 9 bases not matched to a gene. DNA of the CDR3: TGCGCCAGCTCCGACCCGGGACAGGGAAACTATGGCTACACCTTC. This encodes CASSDPGQGNYGYTF.

This sequence joins TRBV5-4 and TRBJ1-2, with 7 nucleotides matching TRBD1. This CDR3 is 14 amino acids long. Germline V gene data show CDR1 as SGHNT and CDR2 as YYREEE (reference sequence). V was clipped by 3 bases and J by 4 bases; unmatched bases: 6. CDR3 sequence reads: CASSSQGEGYGYTF. The CDR3 nucleotides read TGTGCCAGCAGCTCCCAGGGGGAAGGCTATGGCTACACCTTC.

The rearrangement uses TRBV7-2 and TRBJ1-6; 7 bases are shared with TRBD1. With V trimmed by 3 bases and J by 7 bases, 3 bases remained unmatched. The CDR3 length is 14 residues. Germline lookup yields CDR1 SGHTA and CDR2 FQGNSA. In DNA form, the CDR3 reads TGTGCCAGCAGCTTGAACAGGGGCAATTCACCCCTCCACTTT. Amino acids: CASSLNRGNSPLHF.

The chain couples TRBV9 to TRBJ1-1, with TRBD1 matching 11 bases. CDR3 size: 16 residues. The junction had 9 bases not matched to a gene; V was cut back by 3 bases and J by 5 bases. The germline CDR1 and CDR2 sequences are SGDLS and YYNGEE. CDR3 DNA sequence: TGTGCCAGCAGCGCCCCCGGGACAGGGGGAAGAACTGAAGCTTTCTTT. Protein product: CASSAPGTGGRTEAFF.

There are a few counts of this clone. The CDR3, as DNA: TGTGCCAGCAGCTTGGCCGGAGCGGGAGGTTACGAGCAGTACTTC. Amino acid sequence: CASSLAGAGGYEQYF. The gene calls are TRBV5-4 and TRBJ2-7, with 9 bases lining up with TRBD2. J was trimmed by 4 bases and V by 0 bases; bases with no gene match: 5. Germline V gene sequence: CDR1 SGHNT, CDR2 YYREEE (reference sequence). CDR3 length: 15 amino acids.

A few counts support this clone. The V gene is TRBV30, the J gene TRBJ2-1; D remains ambiguous. Trimming removed 1 base from V and 4 bases from J, with 5 bases in between. The CDR3 loop spans 12 amino acids. CDR1 GTSNPN and CDR2 SVGIG come from the germline V gene (reference sequence). This CDR3 is CAWSAQYNEQFF. The CDR3 nucleotides are TGTGCCTGGAGTGCTCAGTACAATGAGCAGTTCTTC.

This clone was observed once. This chain joins TRBV7-9 and TRBJ2-6; tentatively, D is TRBD1 (5 bases). Between the trimmed V and J ends, which lost 5 bases and 4 bases, there was a span of 15 bases. There are 16 residues in the CDR3. CDR1 and CDR2 (germline): SEHNR, FQNEAQ (reference sequence). The CDR3 bases are TGTGCCAGCAGCCGATTACAGGTGGGCGGGGCCAACGTCCTGACTTTC. Encoded protein: CASSRLQVGGANVLTF.